This T cell receptor beta chain originates from a study of CD8+CD57+ T cells in acquired aplastic anemia. Turning to the study itself: The mean DNA yield obtained from sorted CD4+ and CD8+ cells came to about 3.2 ug.

Patients included in sequencing had previously demonstrated CD8+CD57+ cell expansion by flow cytometry. The cohort consisted entirely of patients having severe acquired aplastic anemia. Untreated patients provided the blood samples, with no therapy given before sampling. Overall study findings and caveats: It was found that fewer than 35 CD8+ CDR3 sequences were shared between patients and controls.

Note on this clonotype: Its target is not known.

Trimming removed 6 bases from V and 1 base from J, with 9 bases in between. The CDR3 is made up of 13 amino acids. Germline CDR1 reads LNHDA; CDR2 reads SQIVND (reference sequence). Genomic DNA constituted the template upon which TCR beta VDJ and CDR3 profiling was performed. TCRdb ran MiXCR on the reads and lists one entry per CDR3 protein. The sample comprises 170,000 or so distinct CDR3 sequences, 63% of which are singletons, and more than 40% rests with the top ten. This chain joins TRBV19 and TRBJ1-1; possibly TRBD1 for D (5 bases). The source material was sorted CD4+, CD8+, or CD8+CD57+ T cells (not recorded which) from PBMCs. The TCR was taken from a human donor with aplastic anemia. CDR3 DNA sequence: TGTGCCAGTAGCCCAGGGTGGAACACTGAAGCTTTCTTT. Translating it yields CASSPGWNTEAFF.